What follows is one T cell receptor (beta chain) and its context. Antigen: not known. This record belongs to a study of CD8 T cell repertoires and HIV-1 epitope variants. Overall study context: Each of Twenty-five Gag and Nef epitope peptides stimulated a separate culture. Study observations and caveats: The assay identified only TCR beta chains of antigen-proliferating T cells.

The repertoire was sequenced with immunoSEQ multiplex PCR; TCRdb's copy has only in-frame clones and lacks some. Here the sample spans about 4,100 clones, 68% being singletons. The sequence was collected from a male donor with HIV. The sample consisted of cultured CD8+ T cells derived from PBMCs.

The CDR3 sequence: CASSLAQGRAKNIQYF. The CDR3 bases are TGTGCCAGCAGCTTGGCTCAGGGTAGAGCCAAAAACATTCAGTACTTC. The V gene is TRBV5-6, the J gene TRBJ2-4; possibly TRBD1 for D (5 bases). Per the germline V gene, CDR1 is SGHDT and CDR2 is YYEEEE. Trimming removed 0 bases from V and 0 bases from J, with 10 bases in between. The CDR3 contains 16 residues.